This record looks at one T cell receptor (beta chain) sequence and its context. This CDR3 has 14 residues. Trimming took off 7 bases at V and 5 bases at J, with 17 bases between the two ends. The germline V gene has CDR1 SNHLY and CDR2 FYNNEI. This record belongs to a study of control samples from healthy donors and cancer patients. Clones were sequenced by immunoSEQ multiplex PCR, and TCRdb holds only the in-frame ones, with some missing. The data hold about 170,000 clones, with 85% to 95% observed a single time. Sample: blood. The source of this sequence is a woman aged 60-70 years in good health. The chain links TRBV2 to TRBJ1-1; D may be TRBD1 (6 bases). The CDR3 here is CASTPGGRITEAFF. The CDR3 nucleotides read TGTGCCAGCACCCCTGGGGGGCGAATTACTGAAGCTTTCTTT.